The next 9 T cell receptor beta chains were all read from a single sample in a study of blood T cells in healthy people across ages. A J-beta primer mix and a sample-barcoded 5' primer were used in a second PCR of about 7 to 12 cycles. From the 5' RACE reads, TCRdb called clonotypes with MiXCR, one entry per CDR3 protein. The data show some 1,500,000 distinct CDR3 sequences, 42% seen once. The sequenced sample was blood. The source of these receptors is a woman between 18 and 30 years old in good health.

The chain links TRBV3-1 to TRBJ2-1, with 8 bases identical to TRBD2. J was trimmed by 9 bases and V by 1 base; bases with no gene match: 5. Germline V CDR1 and CDR2: LGHDT, YNNKEL (reference sequence). The CDR3 length is 14 residues. The CDR3: CASSQAQRGLEQFF. The CDR3 nucleotides read TGTGCCAGCAGCCAAGCTCAGCGGGGGCTTGAGCAGTTCTTC.

The chain carries TRBV6-5 and TRBJ1-1; D is ambiguous. The V gene's germline CDR1 is MNHEY and CDR2 SVGAGI. This CDR3 contains 16 residues. Trimming left V 0 bases short and J 2 bases short, with 13 bases between. The CDR3 is CASSYSTPVGNTEAFF. Written as DNA, the CDR3 is TGTGCCAGCAGTTACTCGACCCCAGTAGGAAACACTGAAGCTTTCTTT.

The rearrangement joins TRBV15 to TRBJ1-2, with 8 bases identical to TRBD1. CDR3 length equals 13 residues. After removal of 2 bases from V and 8 bases from J, the junction contained 4 bases not matched to a gene. CDR1 and CDR2 from the germline V gene are LNHNV and YYDKDF (reference sequence). DNA for the CDR3: TGTGCCACCAGCAGAATAGGACAGGGAGGCTACACCTTC. Residues: CATSRIGQGGYTF. Full variable domain (rest looked up from reference TRBV15 and TRBJ1-2): DAMVIQNPRYQVTQFGKPVTLSCSQTLNHNVMYWYQQKSSQAPKLLFHYYDKDFNNEADTPDNFQSRRPNTSFCFLDIRSPGLGDTAMYLCATSRIGQGGYTFGSGTRLTVV.

The gene calls are TRBV10-3 and TRBJ1-1; 7 nucleotides agree with TRBD1. V dropped 7 bases and J dropped 2; count of bases not matched to a gene: 7. CDR1 ENHRY and CDR2 SYGVKD come from the germline V gene. The CDR3 is 14 amino acids. The CDR3 reads CAIKRDSVNTEAFF. DNA of the CDR3: TGTGCCATCAAGAGGGACAGTGTAAACACTGAAGCTTTCTTT.

The rearrangement joins TRBV6-5 to TRBJ2-5; no clear D. This CDR3 is built from 15 residues. Germline values: CDR1 MNHEY, CDR2 SVGAGI. V was cut by 2 bases and J by 0 bases, with 10 bases left in between. The CDR3 loop reads CASSYGKSHQETQYF. The CDR3 region has the DNA TGTGCCAGCAGTTACGGGAAGTCCCACCAAGAGACCCAGTACTTC.

The chain couples TRBV12-3 or TRBV12-4 to TRBJ2-3, with D possibly matching TRBD2 (5 bases). V was pared by 8 bases and J by 1 base, with 16 bases between. CDR3 length: 15 residues. For the CDR3, the DNA is TGTGCCAGCGGCCGCCGAGGACTCCGCACAGATACGCAGTATTTT. This sequence encodes CASGRRGLRTDTQYF.

V usage is TRBV15 and J usage is TRBJ2-3, with TRBD2 matching over 8 bases. Per the germline V gene, CDR1 is LNHNV and CDR2 is YYDKDF (reference sequence). The CDR3 contains 17 residues. V lost 0 bases and J lost 2; bases outside the gene matches: 7. The CDR3 loop is CATSREPRTSLTDTQYF. The CDR3 DNA reads TGTGCCACCAGCAGAGAGCCCAGGACTAGCCTCACAGATACGCAGTATTTT.

For this clonotype: Compared with germline, one end of the junction differs, possibly owing to a read error. J is TRBJ1-5 and V is TRBV7-8; possibly TRBD1 for D (6 bases). This CDR3 contains 14 residues. Per the germline V gene, CDR1 is SGHVS and CDR2 is FQNEAQ. CDR3 coding DNA: TGTGCCAGCAGCCGGACAGAGGGACGTCAGCCCCTGCATTTT. Residues: CASSRTEGRQPLHF. Using reference TRBV7-8 and TRBJ1-5 for the parts outside the CDR3, the full variable domain is GAGVSQSPRYKVAKRGQDVALRCDPISGHVSLFWYQQALGQGPEFLTYFQNEAQLDKSGLPSDRFFAERPEGSVSTLKIQRTQQEDSAVYLCASSRTEGRQPLHFGDGTRLSIL.

This clonotype showed up just a few times. The chain has TRBV4-1 and TRBJ1-5; D unclear. Germline values: CDR1 MGHRA, CDR2 YSYEKL. The CDR3 is 15 amino acids. The V end was cut by 0 bases, the J end by 7 bases, with 13 bases between. The CDR3 nucleotides are TGCGCCAGCAGCCAAGAGCCCGGGGTAGGGCAGCCCCAGCATTTT. This translates into CASSQEPGVGQPQHF.